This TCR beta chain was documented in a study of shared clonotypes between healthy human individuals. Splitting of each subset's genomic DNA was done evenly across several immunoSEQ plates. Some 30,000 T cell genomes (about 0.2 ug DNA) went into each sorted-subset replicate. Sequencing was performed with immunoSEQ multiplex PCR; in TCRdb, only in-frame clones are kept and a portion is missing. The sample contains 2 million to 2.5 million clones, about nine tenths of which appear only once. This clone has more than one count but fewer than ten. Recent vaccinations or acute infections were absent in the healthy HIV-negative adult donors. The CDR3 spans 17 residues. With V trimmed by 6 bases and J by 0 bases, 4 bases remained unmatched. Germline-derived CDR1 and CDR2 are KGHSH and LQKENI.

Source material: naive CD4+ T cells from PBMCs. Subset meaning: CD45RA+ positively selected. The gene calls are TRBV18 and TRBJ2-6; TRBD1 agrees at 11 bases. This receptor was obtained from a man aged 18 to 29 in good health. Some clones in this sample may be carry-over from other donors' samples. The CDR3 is CASSPGTGGSGANVLTF. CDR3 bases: TGTGCCAGCTCGCCCGGGACAGGGGGCTCTGGGGCCAACGTCCTGACTTTC.